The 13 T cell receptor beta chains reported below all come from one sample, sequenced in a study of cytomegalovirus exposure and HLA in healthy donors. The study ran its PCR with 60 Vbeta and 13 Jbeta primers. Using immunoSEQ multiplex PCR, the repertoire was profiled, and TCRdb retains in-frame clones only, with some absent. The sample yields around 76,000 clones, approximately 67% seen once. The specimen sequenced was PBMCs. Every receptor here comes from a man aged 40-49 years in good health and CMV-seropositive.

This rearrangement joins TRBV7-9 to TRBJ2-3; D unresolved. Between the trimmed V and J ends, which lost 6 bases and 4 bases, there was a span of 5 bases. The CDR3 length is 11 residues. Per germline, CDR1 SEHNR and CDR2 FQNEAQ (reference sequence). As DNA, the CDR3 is TGTGCCAGCAGATCCGCAGATACGCAGTATTTT. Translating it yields CASRSADTQYF.

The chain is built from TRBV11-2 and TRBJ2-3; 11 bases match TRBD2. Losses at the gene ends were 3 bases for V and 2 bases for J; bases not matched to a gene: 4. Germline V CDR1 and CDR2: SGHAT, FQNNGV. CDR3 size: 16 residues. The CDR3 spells CASSFGTSGDTDTQYF. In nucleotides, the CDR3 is TGTGCCAGCAGCTTCGGGACTAGCGGTGACACAGATACGCAGTATTTT.

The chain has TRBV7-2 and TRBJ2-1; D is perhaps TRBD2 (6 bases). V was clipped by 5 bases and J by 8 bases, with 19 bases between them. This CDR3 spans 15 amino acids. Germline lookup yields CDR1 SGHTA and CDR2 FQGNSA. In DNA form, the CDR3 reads TGTGCCAGCAGCCCACCGGGATCGCGGGGCCATGAGCAGTTCTTC. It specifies CASSPPGSRGHEQFF.

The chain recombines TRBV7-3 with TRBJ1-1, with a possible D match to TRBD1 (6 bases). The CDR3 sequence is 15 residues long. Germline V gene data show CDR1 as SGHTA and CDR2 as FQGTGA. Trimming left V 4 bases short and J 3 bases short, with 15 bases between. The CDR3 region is CASSSGTGLDTEAFF. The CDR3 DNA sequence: TGTGCCAGCAGCTCCGGAACAGGGTTAGACACTGAAGCTTTCTTT.

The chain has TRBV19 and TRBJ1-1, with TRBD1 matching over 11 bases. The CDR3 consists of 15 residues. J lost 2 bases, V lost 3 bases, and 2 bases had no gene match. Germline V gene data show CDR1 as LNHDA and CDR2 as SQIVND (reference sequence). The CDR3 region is CASSMGQGVNTEAFF. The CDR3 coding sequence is TGTGCCAGTAGTATGGGACAGGGGGTCAACACTGAAGCTTTCTTT. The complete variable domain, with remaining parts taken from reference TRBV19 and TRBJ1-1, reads DGGITQSPKYLFRKEGQNVTLSCEQNLNHDAMYWYRQDPGQGLRLIYYSQIVNDFQKGDIAEGYSVSREKKESFPLTVTSAQKNPTAFYLCASSMGQGVNTEAFFGQGTRLTVV.

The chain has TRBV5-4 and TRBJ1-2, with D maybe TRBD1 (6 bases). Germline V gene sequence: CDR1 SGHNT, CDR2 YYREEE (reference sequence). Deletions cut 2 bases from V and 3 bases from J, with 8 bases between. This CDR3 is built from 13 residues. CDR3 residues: CASSFKGDYGYTF. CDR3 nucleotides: TGTGCCAGCAGCTTTAAGGGGGACTATGGCTACACCTTC.

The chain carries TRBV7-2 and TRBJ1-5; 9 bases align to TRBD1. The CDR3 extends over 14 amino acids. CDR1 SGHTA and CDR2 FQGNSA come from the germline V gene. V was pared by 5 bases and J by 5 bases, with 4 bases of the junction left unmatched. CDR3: CASSGQGSDQPQHF. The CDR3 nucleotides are TGTGCCAGCAGCGGACAGGGGTCTGATCAGCCCCAGCATTTT.

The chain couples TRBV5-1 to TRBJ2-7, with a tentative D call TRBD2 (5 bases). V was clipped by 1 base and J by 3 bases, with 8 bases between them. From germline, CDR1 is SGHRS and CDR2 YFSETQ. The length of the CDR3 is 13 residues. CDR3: CASSLLGSYEQYF. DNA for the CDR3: TGCGCCAGCAGCTTGTTGGGGAGCTACGAGCAGTACTTC.

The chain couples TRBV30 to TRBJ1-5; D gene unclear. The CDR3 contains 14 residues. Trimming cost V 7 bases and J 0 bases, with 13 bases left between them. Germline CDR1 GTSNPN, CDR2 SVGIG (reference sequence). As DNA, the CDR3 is TGTGCCTCCGCCGTGGGAGGTAGCAATCAGCCCCAGCATTTT. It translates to CASAVGGSNQPQHF.

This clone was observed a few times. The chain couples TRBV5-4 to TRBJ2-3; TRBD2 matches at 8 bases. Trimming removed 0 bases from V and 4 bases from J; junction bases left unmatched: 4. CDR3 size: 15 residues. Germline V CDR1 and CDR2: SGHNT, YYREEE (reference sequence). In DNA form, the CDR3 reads TGTGCCAGCAGCTTGGTCAGCGGGGGATCAGATACGCAGTATTTT. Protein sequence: CASSLVSGGSDTQYF.

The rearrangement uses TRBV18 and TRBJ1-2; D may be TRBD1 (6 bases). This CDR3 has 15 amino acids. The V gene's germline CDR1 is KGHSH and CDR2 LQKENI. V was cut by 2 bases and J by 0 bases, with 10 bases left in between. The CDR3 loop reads CASSPGDISNYGYTF. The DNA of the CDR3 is TGTGCCAGCTCACCAGGGGACATCTCTAACTATGGCTACACCTTC.

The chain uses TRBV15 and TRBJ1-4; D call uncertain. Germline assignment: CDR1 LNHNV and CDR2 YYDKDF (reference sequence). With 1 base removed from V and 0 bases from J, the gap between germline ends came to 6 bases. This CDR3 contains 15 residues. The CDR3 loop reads CATSRARSTNEKLFF. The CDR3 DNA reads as TGTGCCACCAGCAGAGCCAGGTCAACTAATGAAAAACTGTTTTTT.

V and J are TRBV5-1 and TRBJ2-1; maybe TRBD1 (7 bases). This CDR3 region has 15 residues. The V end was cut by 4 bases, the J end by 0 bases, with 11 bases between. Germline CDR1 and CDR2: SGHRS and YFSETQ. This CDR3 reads CASSLRDSSYNEQFF. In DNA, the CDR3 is TGCGCCAGCAGCCTGCGGGACAGCTCCTACAATGAGCAGTTCTTC.